The rows below give T cell receptor beta chains drawn from one sample of a study of blood T cell repertoires in COVID-19. Generated by immunoSEQ multiplex PCR, the TCRdb table keeps only in-frame clones and is missing some. Here the sample spans about 200,000 clones, 65% to 85% being singletons. The sequenced sample consisted of peripheral blood. These TCRs come from an elderly woman with acute or convalescent COVID-19. Each CDR3 is given with its conserved first and last residue. Fields, in order: D gene, J gene, V gene, clone size, CDR3 DNA, CDR3 protein. A D gene is named only where the DNA matches it firmly. Clone size is not always given. Where it is, it says once, few, many or a class for expanded clones.

D: NA
J: TRBJ2-7
V: TRBV6-5
size: NA
DNA: TGTGCCAGCAGTTACTCGGCGGTCGGGGCCTACGAGCAGTACTTC
CDR3: CASSYSAVGAYEQYF

D: TRBD1
J: TRBJ1-2
V: TRBV19
size: NA
DNA: TGTGCCAGTAGCCGGGACAGAAGGGAGTACTATGGCTACACCTTC
CDR3: CASSRDRREYYGYTF

D: TRBD2
J: TRBJ2-3
V: TRBV18
size: NA
DNA: TGTGCCAGCTCACCGACTAGCGGGTACACAGATACGCAGTATTTT
CDR3: CASSPTSGYTDTQYF

D: TRBD2
J: TRBJ2-7
V: TRBV19
size: NA
DNA: TGTGCCAGTAGCGCTTCGGGGGGGTACTCCTACGAGCAGTACTTC
CDR3: CASSASGGYSYEQYF

D: TRBD1
J: TRBJ2-5
V: TRBV28
size: NA
DNA: TGTGCCAGCAGTCCACAGGGGATCGGAGAGACCCAGTACTTC
CDR3: CASSPQGIGETQYF

D: TRBD2
J: TRBJ2-2
V: TRBV5-1
size: NA
DNA: TGCGCCAGCAGCAAGGGGACTAGCGGGAACACCGGGGAGCTGTTTTTT
CDR3: CASSKGTSGNTGELFF

D: NA
J: TRBJ1-4
V: TRBV28
size: NA
DNA: TGTGCCAGCAGTTTATTAGGGGGGGAGAATGAAAAACTGTTTTTT
CDR3: CASSLLGGENEKLFF

D: TRBD2
J: TRBJ2-7
V: TRBV28
size: NA
DNA: TGTGCCAGCAGACCGGGACTAGTTGGCTACGAGCAGTACTTC
CDR3: CASRPGLVGYEQYF

D: TRBD1
J: TRBJ2-3
V: TRBV2
size: few
DNA: TGTGCCAGCAGCGAGAGGACAGGGAACACAGATACGCAGTATTTT
CDR3: CASSERTGNTDTQYF

D: TRBD1
J: TRBJ1-2
V: TRBV7-2
size: NA
DNA: TGTGCCAGCAGCCCCCAGGCCCAAACAGGGGGCTATGGCTACACCTTC
CDR3: CASSPQAQTGGYGYTF

D: NA
J: TRBJ1-5
V: TRBV7-8
size: NA
DNA: TGTGCCAGCACCTTGGGAGGGGGGAGCAATCAGCCCCAGCATTTT
CDR3: CASTLGGGSNQPQHF

D: NA
J: TRBJ1-2
V: TRBV27
size: NA
DNA: TGTGCCAGCAGTTTCCTACAGGGACGGGGAAGTCATGGCTACACCTTC
CDR3: CASSFLQGRGSHGYTF

D: TRBD1
J: TRBJ2-4
V: TRBV5-6
size: NA
DNA: TGTGCCAGCAGCTTGGCAGGGGGTTGGAACATTCAGTACTTC
CDR3: CASSLAGGWNIQYF

D: TRBD1
J: TRBJ1-2
V: TRBV19
size: NA
DNA: TGTGCCAGTAGTCCCATCCCTGGACAGGGGAACTATGGCTACACCTTC
CDR3: CASSPIPGQGNYGYTF

D: NA
J: TRBJ2-3
V: TRBV24-1
size: once
DNA: TGTGCCACCGCCCCGGAGGTCACAGATACGCAGTATTTT
CDR3: CATAPEVTDTQYF

D: NA
J: TRBJ1-4
V: TRBV5-1
size: NA
DNA: TGCGCCAGCAGCTTTTCCCAGGGGTCGGCTAATGAAAAACTGTTTTTT
CDR3: CASSFSQGSANEKLFF

D: NA
J: TRBJ2-7
V: TRBV10-3
size: NA
DNA: TGTGCCATCAGTGAGCGGCAGCAGGCCCCCTACGAGCAGTACTTC
CDR3: CAISERQQAPYEQYF

D: NA
J: TRBJ1-2
V: TRBV30
size: many
DNA: TGTGCCTGGAGTAGTAGAAGGGGGTCCCCCTCTTTCTATGGCTACACCTTC
CDR3: CAWSSRRGSPSFYGYTF

D: NA
J: TRBJ2-1
V: TRBV3-1/TRBV3-2
size: NA
DNA: TGTGCCAGCAGCCAAGAATTAGATACTGAGCAGTTCTTC
CDR3: CASSQELDTEQFF

D: TRBD1
J: TRBJ1-2
V: TRBV15
size: NA
DNA: TGTGCCACCAGCAATCCGGGACAGAGGGTTGATGGCTACACCTTC
CDR3: CATSNPGQRVDGYTF

D: TRBD2
J: TRBJ2-3
V: TRBV18
size: NA
DNA: TGTGCCAGCTCACCGAGGGGACTAGACAGCACAGATACGCAGTATTTT
CDR3: CASSPRGLDSTDTQYF

D: NA
J: TRBJ1-4
V: TRBV18
size: NA
DNA: TGTGCCAGCTCAGTCCTAGGGGCGGCAACTAATGAAAAACTGTTTTTT
CDR3: CASSVLGAATNEKLFF

D: TRBD1
J: TRBJ1-1
V: TRBV6-1
size: NA
DNA: TGTGCCAGCAGTGAAGGTCCCAGGGGACAGCCTTTCTTT
CDR3: CASSEGPRGQPFF

D: TRBD1
J: TRBJ1-1
V: TRBV6-5
size: NA
DNA: TGTGCCAGCAGCAGGGGGACTGAAGCTTTCTTT
CDR3: CASSRGTEAFF

D: TRBD2
J: TRBJ2-7
V: TRBV5-1
size: NA
DNA: TGCGCCAGCAGCAACCTAGCGGGAGGTAACGAGCAGTACTTC
CDR3: CASSNLAGGNEQYF

D: NA
J: TRBJ1-2
V: TRBV12-2
size: NA
DNA: TGTGCAAGTCGCTTAGATGTAGAGACTGCGAACTATGGCTACACCTTC
CDR3: CASRLDVETANYGYTF

D: TRBD2
J: TRBJ2-3
V: TRBV5-8
size: NA
DNA: TGTGCCAGCAGCCCCGGGACTAGCGGCACAGATACGCAGTATTTT
CDR3: CASSPGTSGTDTQYF

D: NA
J: TRBJ1-6
V: TRBV5-6
size: NA
DNA: TGTGCCAGCACCAAAACGACGGGGATTTCACCCCTCCACTTT
CDR3: CASTKTTGISPLHF

D: NA
J: TRBJ1-3
V: TRBV4-1
size: NA
DNA: TGCGCCAGCAGCCAAGGGACAGACCCTTTCTCTGGAAACACCATATATTTT
CDR3: CASSQGTDPFSGNTIYF

D: TRBD1
J: TRBJ1-5
V: TRBV7-2
size: once
DNA: TGTGCCAGCAGCCGGATAGGACAGGACCCCCAGCATTTT
CDR3: CASSRIGQDPQHF

D: NA
J: TRBJ1-5
V: TRBV6-4
size: NA
DNA: TGTGCCAGCAGGGCCTTTGGGGGCCAAGGGGCCCAGCATTTT
CDR3: CASRAFGGQGAQHF

D: NA
J: TRBJ2-2
V: TRBV19
size: NA
DNA: TGTGCCAGTAGTATAGTACAGCAATCCGGGGAGCTGTTTTTT
CDR3: CASSIVQQSGELFF

D: TRBD1
J: TRBJ1-2
V: TRBV3-1/TRBV3-2
size: NA
DNA: TGTGCCAGCAGCCCCCTCCGACAGGGGGCTCGTGGCTACACCTTC
CDR3: CASSPLRQGARGYTF

D: TRBD1
J: TRBJ1-3
V: TRBV9
size: NA
DNA: TGTGCCAGCAGCGTAGAGGGGGCATCAGAGGCCGGAAACACCATATATTTT
CDR3: CASSVEGASEAGNTIYF

D: NA
J: TRBJ1-6
V: TRBV18
size: NA
DNA: TGTGCCAGCTCACCAAACCCCGGGACATCCACACCCCTCCACTTT
CDR3: CASSPNPGTSTPLHF

D: TRBD1
J: TRBJ1-1
V: TRBV30
size: NA
DNA: TGTGCCTGGAACCCGGGACAGGGTGACACTGAAGCTTTCTTT
CDR3: CAWNPGQGDTEAFF

D: NA
J: TRBJ2-3
V: TRBV28
size: few
DNA: TGTGCCAGCAGTTCTGTGAGGGCTAGCACAGATACGCAGTATTTT
CDR3: CASSSVRASTDTQYF

D: TRBD1
J: TRBJ1-6
V: TRBV4-3
size: NA
DNA: TGCGCCAGCAGCCAAGTACAGGGGAATTCACCCCTCCACTTT
CDR3: CASSQVQGNSPLHF

D: NA
J: TRBJ2-4
V: TRBV5-1
size: NA
DNA: TGCGCCAGCAGCTTGGGGGAGGTGGCCAAAAACATTCAGTACTTC
CDR3: CASSLGEVAKNIQYF

D: TRBD1
J: TRBJ2-3
V: TRBV19
size: few
DNA: TGTGCCAGTAGTACTGGTCGGACAGGGGGCACAGATACGCAGTATTTT
CDR3: CASSTGRTGGTDTQYF

D: TRBD1
J: TRBJ1-1
V: TRBV5-1
size: NA
DNA: TGCGCCAGCAGCTTGGGGCAGGGGGGCACTGAAGCTTTCTTT
CDR3: CASSLGQGGTEAFF

D: TRBD2
J: TRBJ2-3
V: TRBV3-1/TRBV3-2
size: NA
DNA: TGTGCCAGCAGCCCCCGGACTAGCGGGGGAGATACGCAGTATTTT
CDR3: CASSPRTSGGDTQYF

D: NA
J: TRBJ2-5
V: TRBV11-3
size: few
DNA: TGTGCCAGCAGCTTGATCTTAGTCGGAGGGGAAGAGACCCAGTACTTC
CDR3: CASSLILVGGEETQYF

D: TRBD1
J: TRBJ1-2
V: TRBV6-5
size: NA
DNA: TGTGCCACCGCTTCCGGGACAGATTATGGCTACACCTTC
CDR3: CATASGTDYGYTF

D: TRBD2
J: TRBJ2-3
V: TRBV30
size: NA
DNA: TGTGCCTGCCCCATTAGCGGGGGACGCACAGATACGCAGTATTTT
CDR3: CACPISGGRTDTQYF

D: NA
J: TRBJ1-2
V: TRBV29-1
size: once
DNA: TGCAGCGTTGAAGATCGGGGGGTCGGCTACACCTTC
CDR3: CSVEDRGVGYTF

D: NA
J: TRBJ1-5
V: TRBV28
size: once
DNA: TGTGCCAGCAGTTTACCAGGGAACAATCAGCCCCAGCATTTT
CDR3: CASSLPGNNQPQHF

D: TRBD1
J: TRBJ1-5
V: TRBV5-1
size: NA
DNA: TGCGCCAGCAGCCCTTATGGACAGGATAGCAATCAGCCCCAGCATTTT
CDR3: CASSPYGQDSNQPQHF

D: TRBD2
J: TRBJ2-1
V: TRBV20-1
size: few
DNA: TGCAGTGCTAGTTATGGCGGGAGCGGCAGGAATGAGCAGTTCTTC
CDR3: CSASYGGSGRNEQFF

D: TRBD1
J: TRBJ1-1
V: TRBV7-3
size: NA
DNA: TGTGCCAGCAGCCCCGGAACAGGGGTGGACACTGAAGCTTTCTTT
CDR3: CASSPGTGVDTEAFF

D: TRBD1
J: TRBJ1-2
V: TRBV14
size: NA
DNA: TGTGCCAGCAGCGGCTCCGGGACAGCCATTACCAGATATGGCTACACCTTC
CDR3: CASSGSGTAITRYGYTF

D: NA
J: TRBJ2-7
V: TRBV6-6
size: NA
DNA: TGTGCCTCTCAAGGAGACGAAACCTACGAGCAGTACTTC
CDR3: CASQGDETYEQYF

D: NA
J: TRBJ1-5
V: TRBV19
size: NA
DNA: TGTGCCAGTAGTAGGAAGGGCCAGGGGATCAATCAGCCCCAGCATTTT
CDR3: CASSRKGQGINQPQHF

D: TRBD1
J: TRBJ1-1
V: TRBV2
size: few
DNA: TGTGCCAGCAGTGTTCAACAGGGGGGAACTGAAGCTTTCTTT
CDR3: CASSVQQGGTEAFF

D: TRBD1
J: TRBJ1-2
V: TRBV7-2
size: NA
DNA: TGTGCCAGCAGCTTAGACCGGGACAGGGGAAGCAGTGGCTACACCTTC
CDR3: CASSLDRDRGSSGYTF

D: NA
J: TRBJ2-3
V: TRBV29-1
size: NA
DNA: TGCAGCGTTGAATGGGACACCTACCGCACAGATACGCAGTATTTT
CDR3: CSVEWDTYRTDTQYF

D: TRBD2
J: TRBJ2-7
V: TRBV30
size: NA
DNA: TGTGCCTGGAGTCTTGGACTAGCGGGGCGCGAGCAGTACTTC
CDR3: CAWSLGLAGREQYF

D: NA
J: TRBJ1-2
V: TRBV9
size: NA
DNA: TGTGCCAGCAGCACTCACGGAGGGGTAGAGTATGGCTACACCTTC
CDR3: CASSTHGGVEYGYTF